This TCR beta chain was recorded in a study of human T cells and chemical hapten exposure. Looking at the study overall: The study enrolled mostly female patients with alopecia areata, totalis or universalis. Points from the study as a whole: Having alopecia, donors may respond immunologically unlike healthy people. Patch test score tracked positively with PT1 expanded TCR counts.

Unique molecular identifiers were linked by the library to individual cDNA molecules. TCRdb processed the RACE reads anew with MiXCR; each CDR3 protein has one entry. In the table there are approximately 90,000 distinct CDR3 sequences, under 12% of which are singletons. The CDR3 is 13 amino acids. Looked up from germline, CDR1 is DFQATT and CDR2 is SNEGSKA (reference sequence). With V trimmed by 6 bases and J by 3 bases, 5 bases remained unmatched. Noted time point: patch test 1, 2 weeks after DPC sensitization. Treatment in this sample: therapeutic diphenylcyclopropenone sensitization with weekly scalp DPC. This clonotype was counted between two and nine times. No antigen is known for it.

The source material was whole blood, sampled in connection with sensitization to the hapten diphenylcyclopropenone (DPC). The chain joins TRBV20-1 to TRBJ2-7; TRBD1 matches at 10 bases. The sequence derives from a man aged 40-49 years with alopecia areata. Some clones in this sample may be carry-over from other donors' samples. CDR3 bases: TGCAGTGCAGACAGGGGGCAAAGCTACGAGCAGTACTTC. Its protein is CSADRGQSYEQYF.